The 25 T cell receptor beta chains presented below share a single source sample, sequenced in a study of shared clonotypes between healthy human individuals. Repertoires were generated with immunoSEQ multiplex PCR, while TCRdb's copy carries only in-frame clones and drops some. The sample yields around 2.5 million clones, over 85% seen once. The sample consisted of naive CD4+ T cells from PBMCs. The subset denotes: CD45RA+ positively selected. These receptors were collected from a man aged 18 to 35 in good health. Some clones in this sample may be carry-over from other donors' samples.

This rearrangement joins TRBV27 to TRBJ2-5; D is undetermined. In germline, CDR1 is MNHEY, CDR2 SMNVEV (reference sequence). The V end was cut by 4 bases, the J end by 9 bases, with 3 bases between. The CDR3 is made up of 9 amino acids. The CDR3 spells CASSSSQYF. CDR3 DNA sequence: TGTGCCAGCAGTTCGTCCCAGTACTTC.

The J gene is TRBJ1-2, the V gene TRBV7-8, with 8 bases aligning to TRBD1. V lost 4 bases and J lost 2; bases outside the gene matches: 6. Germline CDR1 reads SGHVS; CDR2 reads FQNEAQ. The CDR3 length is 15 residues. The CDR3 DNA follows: TGTGCCAGCAGCTCGACAGGGGAAGCCAACTATGGCTACACCTTC. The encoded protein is CASSSTGEANYGYTF.

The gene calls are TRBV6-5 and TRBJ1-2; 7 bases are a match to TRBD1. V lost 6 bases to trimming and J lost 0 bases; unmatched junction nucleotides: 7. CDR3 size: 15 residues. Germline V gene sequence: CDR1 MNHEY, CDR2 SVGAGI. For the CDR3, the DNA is TGTGCCAGCAGACAACATACAGGGGCTAACTATGGCTACACCTTC. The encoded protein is CASRQHTGANYGYTF.

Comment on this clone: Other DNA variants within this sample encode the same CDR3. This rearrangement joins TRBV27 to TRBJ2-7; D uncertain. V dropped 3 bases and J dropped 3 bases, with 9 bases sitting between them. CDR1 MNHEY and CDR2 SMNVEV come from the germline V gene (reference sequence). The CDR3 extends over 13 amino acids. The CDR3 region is CASSLRQNYEQYF. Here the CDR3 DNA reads TGTGCCAGCAGTTTGCGACAAAACTACGAGCAGTACTTC.

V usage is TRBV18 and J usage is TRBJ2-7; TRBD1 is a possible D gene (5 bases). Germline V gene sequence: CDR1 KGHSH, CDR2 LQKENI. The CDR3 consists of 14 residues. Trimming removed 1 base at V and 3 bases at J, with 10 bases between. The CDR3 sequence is CASSPQGERYEQYF. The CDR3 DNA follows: TGTGCCAGCTCACCACAAGGGGAACGCTACGAGCAGTACTTC.

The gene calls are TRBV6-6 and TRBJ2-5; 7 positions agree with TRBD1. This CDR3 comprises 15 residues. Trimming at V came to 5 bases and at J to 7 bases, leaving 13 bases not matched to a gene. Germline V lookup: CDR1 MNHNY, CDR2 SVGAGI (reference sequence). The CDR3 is CASSGTTGSMTTQYF. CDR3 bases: TGTGCCAGCAGTGGAACGACAGGGTCTATGACGACCCAGTACTTC.

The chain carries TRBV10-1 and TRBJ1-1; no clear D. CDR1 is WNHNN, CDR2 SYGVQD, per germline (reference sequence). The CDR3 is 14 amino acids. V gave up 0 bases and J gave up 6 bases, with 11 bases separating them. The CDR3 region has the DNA TGCGCCAGCAGTGAGTCAGGGCGTCGGCCTGAAGCTTTCTTT. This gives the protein CASSESGRRPEAFF.

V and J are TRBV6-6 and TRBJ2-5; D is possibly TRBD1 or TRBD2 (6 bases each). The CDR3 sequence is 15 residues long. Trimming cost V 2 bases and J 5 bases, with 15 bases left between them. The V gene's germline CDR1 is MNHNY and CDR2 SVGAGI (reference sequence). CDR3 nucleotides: TGTGCCAGCAGTTACGGGCGTGGGGGGCCCGAGACCCAGTACTTC. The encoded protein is CASSYGRGGPETQYF.

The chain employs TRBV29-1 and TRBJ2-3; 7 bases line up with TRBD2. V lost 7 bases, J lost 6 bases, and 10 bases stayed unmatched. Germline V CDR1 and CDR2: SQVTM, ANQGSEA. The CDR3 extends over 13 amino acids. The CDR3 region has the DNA TGCAGCGAGAGCCGGGGAGGGAGGGATACGCAGTATTTT. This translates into CSESRGGRDTQYF.

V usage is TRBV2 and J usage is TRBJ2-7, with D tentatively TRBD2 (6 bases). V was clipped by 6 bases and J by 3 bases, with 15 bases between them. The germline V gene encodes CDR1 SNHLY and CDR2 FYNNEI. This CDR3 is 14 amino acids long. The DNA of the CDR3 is TGTGCCAGCAGACGTAGCGGTAATCTCTACGAGCAGTACTTC. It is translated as CASRRSGNLYEQYF. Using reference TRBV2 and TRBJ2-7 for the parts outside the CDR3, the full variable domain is EPEVTQTPSHQVTQMGQEVILRCVPISNHLYFYWYRQILGQKVEFLVSFYNNEISEKSEIFDDQFSVERPDGSNFTLKIRSTKLEDSAMYFCASRRSGNLYEQYFGPGTRLTVT.

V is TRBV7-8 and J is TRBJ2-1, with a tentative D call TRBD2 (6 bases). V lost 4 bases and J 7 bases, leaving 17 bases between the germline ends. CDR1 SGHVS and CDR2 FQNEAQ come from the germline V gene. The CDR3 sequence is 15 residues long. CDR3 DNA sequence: TGTGCCAGCAGCTCCCGGGCGGGACTCCATAATGAGCAGTTCTTC. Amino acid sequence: CASSSRAGLHNEQFF.

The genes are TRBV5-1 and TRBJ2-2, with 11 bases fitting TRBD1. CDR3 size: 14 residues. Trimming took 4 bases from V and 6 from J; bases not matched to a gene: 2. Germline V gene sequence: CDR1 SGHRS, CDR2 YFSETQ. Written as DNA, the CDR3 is TGCGCCAGCAGCACGGGACAGGGGGCCGGGGAGCTGTTTTTT. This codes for CASSTGQGAGELFF.

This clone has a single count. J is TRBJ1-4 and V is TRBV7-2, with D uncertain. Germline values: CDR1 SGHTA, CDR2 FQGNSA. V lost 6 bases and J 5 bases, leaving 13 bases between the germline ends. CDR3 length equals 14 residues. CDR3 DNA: TGTGCCAGCAGTCTGGGGTATCAAAATGAAAAACTGTTTTTT. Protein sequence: CASSLGYQNEKLFF.

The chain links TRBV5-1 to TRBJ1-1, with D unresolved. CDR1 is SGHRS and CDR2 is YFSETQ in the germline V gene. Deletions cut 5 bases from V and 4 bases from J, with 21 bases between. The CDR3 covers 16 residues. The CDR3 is CASSRTSQEISTEAFF. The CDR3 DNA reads TGCGCCAGCAGTCGTACGAGCCAGGAAATCAGCACTGAAGCTTTCTTT.

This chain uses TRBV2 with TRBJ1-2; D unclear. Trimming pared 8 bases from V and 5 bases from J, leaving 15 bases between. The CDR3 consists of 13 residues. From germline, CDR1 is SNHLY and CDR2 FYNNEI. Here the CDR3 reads CASFTGREYGYTF. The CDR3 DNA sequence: TGTGCCAGCTTCACGGGCAGAGAATATGGCTACACCTTC. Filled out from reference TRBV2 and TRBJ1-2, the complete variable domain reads EPEVTQTPSHQVTQMGQEVILRCVPISNHLYFYWYRQILGQKVEFLVSFYNNEISEKSEIFDDQFSVERPDGSNFTLKIRSTKLEDSAMYFCASFTGREYGYTFGSGTRLTVV.

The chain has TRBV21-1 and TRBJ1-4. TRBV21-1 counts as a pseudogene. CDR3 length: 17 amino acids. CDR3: CASPEARVPAPNEKLFF. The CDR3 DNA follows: TGTGCCAGCCCCGAGGCTAGGGTTCCCGCCCCTAATGAAAAACTGTTTTTT.

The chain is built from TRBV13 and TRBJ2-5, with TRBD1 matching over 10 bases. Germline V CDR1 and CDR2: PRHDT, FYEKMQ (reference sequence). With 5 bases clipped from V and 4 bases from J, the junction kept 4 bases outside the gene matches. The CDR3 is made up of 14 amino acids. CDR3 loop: CASSPGQGRETQYF. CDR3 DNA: TGTGCCAGCAGCCCGGGACAGGGGCGAGAGACCCAGTACTTC.

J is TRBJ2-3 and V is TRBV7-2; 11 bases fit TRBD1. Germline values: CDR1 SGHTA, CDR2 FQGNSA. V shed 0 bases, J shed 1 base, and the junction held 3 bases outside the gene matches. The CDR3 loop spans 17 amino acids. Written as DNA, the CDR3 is TGTGCCAGCAGCTTAGCCGGACAGGGGGCTGGCACAGATACGCAGTATTTT. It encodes CASSLAGQGAGTDTQYF.

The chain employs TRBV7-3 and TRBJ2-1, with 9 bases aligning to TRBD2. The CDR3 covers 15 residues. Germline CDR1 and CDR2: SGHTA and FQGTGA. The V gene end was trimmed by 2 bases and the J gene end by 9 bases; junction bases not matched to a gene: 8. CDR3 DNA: TGTGCCAGCAGCTTAGAGGGGACTAGCAATGTTGAGCAGTTCTTC. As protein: CASSLEGTSNVEQFF.

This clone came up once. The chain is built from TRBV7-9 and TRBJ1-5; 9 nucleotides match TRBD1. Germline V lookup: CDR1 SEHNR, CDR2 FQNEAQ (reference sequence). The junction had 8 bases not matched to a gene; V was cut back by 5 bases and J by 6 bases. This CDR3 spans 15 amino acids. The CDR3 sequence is CASSPTGTGIQPQHF. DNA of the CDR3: TGTGCCAGCAGCCCGACCGGGACAGGGATTCAGCCCCAGCATTTT.

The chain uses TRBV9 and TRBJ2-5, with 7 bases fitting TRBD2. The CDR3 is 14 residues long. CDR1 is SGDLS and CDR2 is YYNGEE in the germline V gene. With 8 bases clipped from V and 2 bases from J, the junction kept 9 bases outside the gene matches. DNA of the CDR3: TGTGCCAGTGCAGCGGGGACTAATCAAGAGACCCAGTACTTC. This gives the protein CASAAGTNQETQYF.

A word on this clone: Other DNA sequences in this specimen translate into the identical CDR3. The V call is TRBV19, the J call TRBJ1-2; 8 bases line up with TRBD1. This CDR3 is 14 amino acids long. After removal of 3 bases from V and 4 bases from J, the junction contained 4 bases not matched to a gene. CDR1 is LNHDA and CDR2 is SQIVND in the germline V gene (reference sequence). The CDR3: CASSIPGGLYGYTF. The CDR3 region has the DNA TGTGCCAGTAGTATTCCAGGGGGCCTCTATGGCTACACCTTC.

This CDR3 is CAWSVQVVVVAGTQYF. CDR3 coding DNA: TGTGCCTGGAGTGTACAGGTGGTGGTGGTAGCGGGGACCCAGTACTTC. This chain joins TRBV30 and TRBJ2-5; 7 bases are shared with TRBD2. The V gene end was trimmed by 0 bases and the J gene end by 7 bases; junction bases not matched to a gene: 14. In germline, CDR1 is GTSNPN, CDR2 SVGIG (reference sequence). The CDR3 sequence is 16 residues long.

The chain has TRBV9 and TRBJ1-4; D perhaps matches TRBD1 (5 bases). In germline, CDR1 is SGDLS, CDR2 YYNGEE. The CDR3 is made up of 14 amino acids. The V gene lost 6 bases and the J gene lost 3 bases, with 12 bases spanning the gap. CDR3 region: CASTRGGSNEKLFF. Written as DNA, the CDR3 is TGTGCCAGCACTCGGGGGGGTTCTAATGAAAAACTGTTTTTT.

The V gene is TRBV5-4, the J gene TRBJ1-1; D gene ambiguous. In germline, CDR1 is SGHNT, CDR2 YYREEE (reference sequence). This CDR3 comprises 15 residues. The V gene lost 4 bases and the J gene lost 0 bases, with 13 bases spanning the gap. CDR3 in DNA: TGTGCCAGCAGCCCGCCAAGAACCATGAACACTGAAGCTTTCTTT. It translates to CASSPPRTMNTEAFF.